These 10 T cell receptor beta chains were all obtained from the same sample, sequenced in a study of Ad26.COV2.S vaccination and SARS-CoV-2 variants. The treatment was: some 20 received Ad26.COV2.S at low or high dose, single or two shots; roughly 5 received placebo; per-sample allocation not given. Collection of samples fell on day 63 after the first vaccine or placebo injection. TCRdb keeps only in-frame clones here, not all; method: immunoSEQ multiplex PCR. The sample shows roughly 420,000 clones, 88% of them seen only once. Sample: peripheral blood, taken in a trial of Ad26.COV2.S vaccine versus placebo. Receptors originate from a person between 18 and 65 years old who received the Ad26.COV2.S COVID-19 vaccine or a placebo.

The chain combines TRBV5-8 with TRBJ1-2; TRBD1 agrees at 7 bases. V was pared by 2 bases and J by 1 base, with 2 bases of the junction left unmatched. CDR1 is SGHTS, CDR2 YDEGEE, per germline. The CDR3 spans 14 residues. CDR3 sequence reads: CASSFHRGNYGYTF. In DNA, the CDR3 is TGTGCCAGCAGCTTCCACAGGGGTAACTATGGCTACACCTTC.

The chain combines TRBV10-3 with TRBJ2-7; weak D call: TRBD2 (5 bases). V was clipped by 4 bases and J by 1 base, with 14 bases between them. The germline V gene encodes CDR1 ENHRY and CDR2 SYGVKD. The CDR3 is 15 amino acids. CDR3 coding DNA: TGTGCCATCAGTGCCCGAGGGCCTAGATCCTACGAGCAGTACTTC. This gives the protein CAISARGPRSYEQYF.

The V and J genes are TRBV5-4 and TRBJ1-6; D unresolved. In germline, CDR1 is SGHNT, CDR2 YYREEE (reference sequence). There are 15 residues in the CDR3. V was trimmed by 0 bases and J by 0 bases, leaving 4 bases between them. The CDR3 sequence: CASSLEGSYNSPLHF. CDR3 in DNA: TGTGCCAGCAGCTTGGAGGGCTCCTATAATTCACCCCTCCACTTT.

The chain links TRBV6-2 or TRBV6-3 to TRBJ2-7; 10 bases are a match to TRBD2. The CDR3 runs 16 residues. Trimming removed 0 bases from V and 2 bases from J; junction bases left unmatched: 4. Germline V lookup: CDR1 MNHEY, CDR2 SVGEGT. The CDR3 here is CASSYSKAGGAYEQYF. The CDR3 DNA reads TGTGCCAGCAGTTACTCAAAAGCGGGAGGGGCCTACGAGCAGTACTTC.

The V call is TRBV21-1, the J call TRBJ2-1; the D segment call TRBD2 is taken from the table without a DNA check. TRBV21-1 constitutes a pseudogene. This CDR3 comprises 17 residues. Written as DNA, the CDR3 is TGTGCCAGCAATGGGAGACGAGGGAGGGGGGCCCACAATGAGCAGTTCTTC. This codes for CASNGRRGRGAHNEQFF.

The rearrangement uses TRBV12-3 or TRBV12-4 and TRBJ1-2; D gene ambiguous. The CDR3 totals 13 residues. V shed 5 bases and J shed 6 bases, with 13 bases lying between them. In nucleotides, the CDR3 is TGTGCCAGCAGTCCAAGTCAGAATAATGGCTACACCTTC. This sequence encodes CASSPSQNNGYTF.

J is TRBJ2-3 and V is TRBV5-1, with 13 nucleotides matching TRBD2. Germline trimming cut 3 bases from V and 5 bases from J; bases unmatched to any gene: 3. The V gene's germline CDR1 is SGHRS and CDR2 YFSETQ. The CDR3 contains 15 residues. The CDR3, as DNA: TGCGCCAGCAGCTCGGGACTAGCGGGGAGAGATACGCAGTATTTT. It codes for CASSSGLAGRDTQYF.

The CDR3 spells CASSDGGAEDTQYF. The CDR3 DNA follows: TGTGCCAGCAGTGACGGGGGGGCCGAAGATACGCAGTATTTT. The rearrangement links TRBV2 to TRBJ2-3; the match to TRBD2 covers 8 bases. In germline, CDR1 is SNHLY, CDR2 FYNNEI. This CDR3 is 14 amino acids long. The V gene end was trimmed by 3 bases and the J gene end by 5 bases; junction bases not matched to a gene: 4. Full variable domain (rest looked up from reference TRBV2 and TRBJ2-3): EPEVTQTPSHQVTQMGQEVILRCVPISNHLYFYWYRQILGQKVEFLVSFYNNEISEKSEIFDDQFSVERPDGSNFTLKIRSTKLEDSAMYFCASSDGGAEDTQYFGPGTRLTVL.

The rearrangement uses TRBV2 and TRBJ2-5; 13 bases are a match to TRBD2. This CDR3 is 18 amino acids long. Germline-derived CDR1 and CDR2 are SNHLY and FYNNEI. V lost 4 bases and J lost 2; bases outside the gene matches: 10. DNA of the CDR3: TGTGCCAGCAGTGGGACTAGCGGGGGCCCCGGGGCACAAGAGACCCAGTACTTC. The encoded protein is CASSGTSGGPGAQETQYF. Together with reference TRBV2 and TRBJ2-5, the CDR3 gives the full variable domain: EPEVTQTPSHQVTQMGQEVILRCVPISNHLYFYWYRQILGQKVEFLVSFYNNEISEKSEIFDDQFSVERPDGSNFTLKIRSTKLEDSAMYFCASSGTSGGPGAQETQYFGPGTRLLVL.

V gene TRBV30 combines with J gene TRBJ1-5; perhaps TRBD1 as D (5 bases). The germline CDR1 and CDR2 sequences are GTSNPN and SVGIG (reference sequence). V was clipped by 3 bases and J by 3 bases, with 6 bases between them. The CDR3 is made up of 12 amino acids. CDR3 residues: CAWSRDNQPQHF. The DNA for the CDR3 is TGTGCCTGGAGCAGGGACAATCAGCCCCAGCATTTT. Full variable domain (remainder filled in from reference TRBV30 and TRBJ1-5): SQTIHQWPATLVQPVGSPLSLECTVEGTSNPNLYWYRQAAGRGLQLLFYSVGIGQISSEVPQNLSASRPQDRQFILSSKKLLLSDSGFYLCAWSRDNQPQHFGDGTRLSIL.